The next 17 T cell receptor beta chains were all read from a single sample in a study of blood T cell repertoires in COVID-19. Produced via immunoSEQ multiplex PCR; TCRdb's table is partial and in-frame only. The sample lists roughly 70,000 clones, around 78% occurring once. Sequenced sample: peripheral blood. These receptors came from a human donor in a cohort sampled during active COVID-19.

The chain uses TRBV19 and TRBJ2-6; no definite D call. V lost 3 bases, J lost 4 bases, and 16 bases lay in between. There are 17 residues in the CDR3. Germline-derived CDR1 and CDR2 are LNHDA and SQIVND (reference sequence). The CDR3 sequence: CASSMEHKPLGANVLTF. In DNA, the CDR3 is TGTGCCAGTAGTATGGAGCACAAGCCGTTAGGGGCCAACGTCCTGACTTTC. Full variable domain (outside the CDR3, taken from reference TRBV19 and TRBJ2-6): DGGITQSPKYLFRKEGQNVTLSCEQNLNHDAMYWYRQDPGQGLRLIYYSQIVNDFQKGDIAEGYSVSREKKESFPLTVTSAQKNPTAFYLCASSMEHKPLGANVLTFGAGSRLTVL.

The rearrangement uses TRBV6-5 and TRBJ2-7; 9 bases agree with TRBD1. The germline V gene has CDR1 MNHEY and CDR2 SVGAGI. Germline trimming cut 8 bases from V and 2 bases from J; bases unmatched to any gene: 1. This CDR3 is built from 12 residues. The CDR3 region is CASGTGTYEQYF. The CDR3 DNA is TGTGCCAGCGGGACAGGGACCTACGAGCAGTACTTC.

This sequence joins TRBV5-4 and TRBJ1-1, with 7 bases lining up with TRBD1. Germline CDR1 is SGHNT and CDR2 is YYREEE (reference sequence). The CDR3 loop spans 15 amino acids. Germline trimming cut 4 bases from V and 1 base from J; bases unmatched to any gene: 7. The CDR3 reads CASSHQTGRNTEAFF. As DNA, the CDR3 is TGTGCCAGCAGCCACCAGACAGGGAGGAACACTGAAGCTTTCTTT.

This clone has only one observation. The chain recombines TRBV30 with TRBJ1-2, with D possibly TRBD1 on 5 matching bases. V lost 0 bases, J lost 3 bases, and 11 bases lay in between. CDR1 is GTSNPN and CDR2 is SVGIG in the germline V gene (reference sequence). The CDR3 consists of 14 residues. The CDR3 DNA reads TGTGCCTGGAGTGTATTGGTGACAGACTATGGCTACACCTTC. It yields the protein CAWSVLVTDYGYTF.

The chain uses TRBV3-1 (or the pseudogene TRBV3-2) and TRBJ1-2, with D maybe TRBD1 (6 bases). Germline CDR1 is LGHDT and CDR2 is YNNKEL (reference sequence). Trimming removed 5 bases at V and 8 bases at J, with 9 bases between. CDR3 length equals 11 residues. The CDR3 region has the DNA TGTGCCAGCAGCAACAGGGTCGGCTACACCTTC. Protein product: CASSNRVGYTF.

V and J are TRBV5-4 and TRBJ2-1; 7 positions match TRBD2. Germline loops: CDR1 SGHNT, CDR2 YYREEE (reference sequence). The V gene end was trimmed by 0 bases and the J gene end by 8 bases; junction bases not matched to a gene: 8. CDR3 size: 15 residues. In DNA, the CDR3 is TGTGCCAGCAGCTTGGTAGCGGCGGGAGACTATGAGCAGTTCTTC. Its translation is CASSLVAAGDYEQFF.

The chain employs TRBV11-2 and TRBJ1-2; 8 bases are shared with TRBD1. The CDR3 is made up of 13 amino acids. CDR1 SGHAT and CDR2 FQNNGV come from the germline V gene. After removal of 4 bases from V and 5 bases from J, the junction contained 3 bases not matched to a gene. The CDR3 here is CASSSDRGYGYTF. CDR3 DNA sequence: TGTGCCAGCAGCTCAGACAGGGGTTATGGCTACACCTTC.

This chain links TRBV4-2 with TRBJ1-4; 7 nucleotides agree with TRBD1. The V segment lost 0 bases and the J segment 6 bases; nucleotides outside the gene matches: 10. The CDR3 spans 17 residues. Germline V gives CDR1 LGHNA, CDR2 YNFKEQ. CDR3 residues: CASSQETGPSLDEKLFF. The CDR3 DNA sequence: TGTGCCAGCAGCCAAGAGACAGGGCCCAGTTTAGATGAAAAACTGTTTTTT.

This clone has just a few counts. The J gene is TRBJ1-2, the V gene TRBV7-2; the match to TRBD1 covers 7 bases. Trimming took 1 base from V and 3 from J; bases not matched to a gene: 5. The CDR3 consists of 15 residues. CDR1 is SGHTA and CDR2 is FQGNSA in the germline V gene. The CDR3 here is CASSLDYRGDYGYTF. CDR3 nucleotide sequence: TGTGCCAGCAGCTTAGATTACAGGGGCGACTATGGCTACACCTTC.

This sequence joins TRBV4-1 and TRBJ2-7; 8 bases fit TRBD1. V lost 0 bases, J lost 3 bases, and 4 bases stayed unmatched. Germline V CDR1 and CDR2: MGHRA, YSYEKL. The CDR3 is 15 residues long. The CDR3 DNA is TGCGCCAGCAGCCAAGAGAGTACAGGGGGCTACGAGCAGTACTTC. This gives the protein CASSQESTGGYEQYF.

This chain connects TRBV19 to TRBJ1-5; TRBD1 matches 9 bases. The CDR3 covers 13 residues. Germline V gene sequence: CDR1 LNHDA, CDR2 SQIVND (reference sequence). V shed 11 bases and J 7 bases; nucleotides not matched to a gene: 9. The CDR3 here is CASAQGAEQPQHF. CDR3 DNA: TGTGCCTCGGCACAGGGGGCGGAACAGCCCCAGCATTTT.

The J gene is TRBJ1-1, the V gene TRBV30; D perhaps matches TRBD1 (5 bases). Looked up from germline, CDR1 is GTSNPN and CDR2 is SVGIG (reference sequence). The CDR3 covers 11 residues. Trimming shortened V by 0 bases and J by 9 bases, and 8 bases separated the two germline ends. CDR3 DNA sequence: TGTGCCTGGAGTGTAGGGGCAAAAGCTTTCTTT. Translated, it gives CAWSVGAKAFF.

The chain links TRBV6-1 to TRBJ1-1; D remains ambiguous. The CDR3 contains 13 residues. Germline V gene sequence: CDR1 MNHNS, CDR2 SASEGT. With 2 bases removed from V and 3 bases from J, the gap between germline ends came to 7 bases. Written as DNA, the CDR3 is TGTGCCAGCAGTGAACGGGGAGACACTGAAGCTTTCTTT. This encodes CASSERGDTEAFF.

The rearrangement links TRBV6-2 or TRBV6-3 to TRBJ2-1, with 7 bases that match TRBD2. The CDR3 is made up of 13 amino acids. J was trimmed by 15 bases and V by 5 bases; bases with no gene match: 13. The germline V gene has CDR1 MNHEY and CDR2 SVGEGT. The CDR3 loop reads CASSVDGRPRGFF. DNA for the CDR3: TGTGCCAGCAGTGTTGACGGGAGGCCTAGGGGGTTCTTC.

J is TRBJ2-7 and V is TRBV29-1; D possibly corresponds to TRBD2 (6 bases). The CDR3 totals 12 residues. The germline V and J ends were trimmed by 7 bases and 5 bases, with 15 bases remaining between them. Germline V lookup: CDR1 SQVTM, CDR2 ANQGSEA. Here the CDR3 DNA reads TGCAGCGCTAACGGGGGTACCAACGAGCAGTACTTC. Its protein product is CSANGGTNEQYF.

The CDR3 spells CSVEVSSETNTGELFF. CDR3 in DNA: TGCAGCGTTGAAGTATCCAGCGAAACGAACACCGGGGAGCTGTTTTTT. The chain is built from TRBV29-1 and TRBJ2-2; D call uncertain. The ends were cut back, 1 base at V and 0 bases at J, with 12 bases in the middle. The CDR3 runs to 16 residues. From germline, CDR1 is SQVTM and CDR2 ANQGSEA.

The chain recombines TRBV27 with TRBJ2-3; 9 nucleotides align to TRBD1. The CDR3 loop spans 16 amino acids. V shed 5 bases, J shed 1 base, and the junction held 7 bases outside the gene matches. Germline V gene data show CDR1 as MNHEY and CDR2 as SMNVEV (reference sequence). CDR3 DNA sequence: TGTGCCAGCAGTCGGGGACAGGGCGGGGGCACAGATACGCAGTATTTT. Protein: CASSRGQGGGTDTQYF.